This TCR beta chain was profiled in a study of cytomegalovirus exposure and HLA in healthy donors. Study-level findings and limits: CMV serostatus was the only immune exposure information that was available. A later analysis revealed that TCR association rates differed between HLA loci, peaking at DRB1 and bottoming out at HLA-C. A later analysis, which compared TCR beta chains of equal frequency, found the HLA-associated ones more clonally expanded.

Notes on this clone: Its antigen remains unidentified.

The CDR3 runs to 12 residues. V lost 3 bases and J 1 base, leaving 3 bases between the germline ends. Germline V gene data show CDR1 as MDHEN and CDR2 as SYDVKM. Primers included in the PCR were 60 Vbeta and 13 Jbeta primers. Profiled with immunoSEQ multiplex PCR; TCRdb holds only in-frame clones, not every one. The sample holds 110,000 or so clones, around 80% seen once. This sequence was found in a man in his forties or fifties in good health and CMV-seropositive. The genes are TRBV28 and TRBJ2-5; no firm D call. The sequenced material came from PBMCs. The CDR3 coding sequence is TGTGCCAGCAGTTTCTTCCAAGAGACCCAGTACTTC. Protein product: CASSFFQETQYF.